This TCR beta chain is from a study of shared clonotypes between healthy human individuals. Study results and caveats: Rarefaction showed that sequencing of sorted subsets was incomplete (despite large depth). Naive subsets generally had larger estimated richness than memory subsets. Across a handful of donors, naive CD4 shared approximately 4.5%, naive CD8 3% to 3.5%, memory CD4 about 2.4%, memory CD8 under 0.5%.

In the case of this clone: The target antigen is unknown.

Each sample came from a Caucasian adult donor living in Nashville, Tennessee. V dropped 1 base and J dropped 0 bases, with 11 bases sitting between them. The germline CDR1 and CDR2 sequences are SGHRS and YFSETQ. The CDR3 spans 16 residues. The table came from immunoSEQ multiplex PCR; TCRdb's copy has only in-frame clones and leaves some out. Here the sample spans over a million clones, 75% to 80% being singletons. This chain joins TRBV5-1 and TRBJ1-5; unclear D gene. The receptor's source is a young man in good health. Some clones in this sample may be carry-over from other donors' samples. Sequenced input: memory CD4+ T cells from PBMCs. The sample's subset: CD45RA-negative fraction. This chain's CDR3 is CASSLYPLGSNQPQHF. DNA of the CDR3: TGCGCCAGCAGCTTGTACCCTCTGGGTAGCAATCAGCCCCAGCATTTT. Filled out from reference TRBV5-1 and TRBJ1-5, the complete variable domain reads KAGVTQTPRYLIKTRGQQVTLSCSPISGHRSVSWYQQTPGQGLQFLFEYFSETQRNKGNFPGRFSGRQFSNSRSEMNVSTLELGDSALYLCASSLYPLGSNQPQHFGDGTRLSIL.